Below, 10 T cell receptor beta chains from the same sample are listed, as sequenced in a study of control samples from healthy donors and cancer patients. Data came from immunoSEQ multiplex PCR; TCRdb stores just in-frame clones and leaves some out. The sample records around 68,000 clones, approximately 86% being singletons. Input material: blood. These receptors originate from a man aged 55 to 70 in good health.

The rearrangement joins TRBV19 to TRBJ1-2, with TRBD1 as a possible D gene (6 bases). From germline, CDR1 is LNHDA and CDR2 SQIVND (reference sequence). The CDR3 loop spans 16 amino acids. With 5 bases removed from V and 0 bases from J, the gap between germline ends came to 16 bases. The CDR3 DNA reads as TGTGCCAGTAGTCCTCGGACAGTGATTGCTAACTATGGCTACACCTTC. Its protein product is CASSPRTVIANYGYTF.

The rearrangement uses TRBV12-3 or TRBV12-4 and TRBJ1-2, with 7 positions matching TRBD1. V shed 6 bases, J shed 8 bases, and the junction held 9 bases outside the gene matches. The CDR3 is 13 residues long. The chain's CDR3 is CASSRRQGLGYTF. The CDR3 DNA follows: TGTGCCAGCAGCCGTAGACAGGGCTTGGGCTACACCTTC.

The chain couples TRBV4-2 to TRBJ2-1; a possible D gene is TRBD2 (6 bases). The CDR3 totals 16 residues. CDR1 and CDR2 (germline): LGHNA, YNFKEQ. The V gene lost 0 bases and the J gene lost 5 bases, with 14 bases spanning the gap. The CDR3 sequence: CASSQEAGRKDNEQFF. The CDR3, as DNA: TGTGCCAGCAGCCAAGAGGCAGGGAGGAAGGACAATGAGCAGTTCTTC.

The gene calls are TRBV5-1 and TRBJ2-3; 8 nucleotides line up with TRBD2. V lost 4 bases and J lost 5; bases outside the gene matches: 12. Looked up from germline, CDR1 is SGHRS and CDR2 is YFSETQ. The length of the CDR3 is 16 residues. CDR3 in amino acids: CASSRGGSGPQDTQYF. CDR3 DNA sequence: TGCGCCAGCAGCCGGGGGGGTAGCGGTCCCCAAGATACGCAGTATTTT.

The V gene is TRBV29-1, the J gene TRBJ2-1; 8 bases fit TRBD1. This CDR3 is 15 amino acids long. CDR1 is SQVTM, CDR2 ANQGSEA, per germline. The trim removed 1 base at V and 5 bases at J, leaving 7 bases unmatched. The CDR3 sequence is CSVEGRTGPDNEQFF. CDR3 nucleotides: TGCAGCGTTGAAGGCCGGACAGGGCCCGACAATGAGCAGTTCTTC.

The CDR3 DNA sequence: TGTGCCAGCAGGGGCCCTATGAACACTGAAGCTTTCTTT. Protein sequence: CASRGPMNTEAFF. This chain links TRBV28 with TRBJ1-1; D is unclear. This CDR3 comprises 13 residues. Looked up from germline, CDR1 is MDHEN and CDR2 is SYDVKM. The germline V and J ends were trimmed by 6 bases and 0 bases, with 8 bases remaining between them.

V usage is TRBV6-2 or TRBV6-3 and J usage is TRBJ1-2; D gene uncertain. V dropped 2 bases and J dropped 4 bases, with 14 bases sitting between them. The length of the CDR3 is 15 residues. Germline CDR1 is MNHEY and CDR2 is SVGEGT. The CDR3 DNA follows: TGTGCCAGCAGTTACGGTTTTGTCAACACCTATGGCTACACCTTC. Translation: CASSYGFVNTYGYTF.

This clone was counted only a few times. The V call is TRBV3-1 (or the pseudogene TRBV3-2), the J call TRBJ2-7; 11 bases map to TRBD2. In germline, CDR1 is LGHDT, CDR2 YNNKEL (reference sequence). The CDR3 length is 14 residues. V was pared by 4 bases and J by 2 bases, with 1 base of the junction left unmatched. The CDR3 DNA reads TGTGCCAGCAGCCTAGCGGGAGGGCCCTACGAGCAGTACTTC. Translated, it gives CASSLAGGPYEQYF.

This clone was counted between two and nine times. This rearrangement joins TRBV4-1 to TRBJ1-3; maybe TRBD1 (5 bases). The CDR3 loop spans 17 amino acids. Germline assignment: CDR1 MGHRA and CDR2 YSYEKL. Trimming shortened V by 3 bases and J by 0 bases, and 15 bases separated the two germline ends. The CDR3 protein is CASSQGGPGSSGNTIYF. CDR3 nucleotide sequence: TGCGCCAGCAGCCAGGGGGGTCCCGGGAGCTCTGGAAACACCATATATTTT.

The rearrangement links TRBV28 to TRBJ1-5; D uncertain. Trimming cost V 7 bases and J 7 bases, with 17 bases left between them. CDR1 and CDR2 from the germline V gene are MDHEN and SYDVKM. The CDR3 is 14 amino acids. The CDR3 bases are TGTGCCAGCACCTTAGACGGACTGTTCCAGCCCCAGCATTTT. It encodes CASTLDGLFQPQHF.